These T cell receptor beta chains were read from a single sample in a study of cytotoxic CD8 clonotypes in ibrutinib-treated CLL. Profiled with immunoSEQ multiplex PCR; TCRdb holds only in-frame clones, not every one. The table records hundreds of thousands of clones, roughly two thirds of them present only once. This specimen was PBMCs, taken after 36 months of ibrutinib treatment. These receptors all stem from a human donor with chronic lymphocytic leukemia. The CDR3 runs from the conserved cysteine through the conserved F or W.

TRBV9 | CASSSGLGNTGELFF
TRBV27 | CASRSAGFGYEQYF
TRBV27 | CASSPKAGATYEQYF
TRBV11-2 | CASSWTGSGYEQYF
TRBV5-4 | CASKRRSYGTGTGYGYTF
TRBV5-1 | CASSFPGGTFEHSGANVLTF
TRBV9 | CASSPRLAGGTSTDTQYF
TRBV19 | CASSIWGRGDQPQHF
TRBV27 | CASSIAGKETQYF
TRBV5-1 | CATAIGRNTEAFF
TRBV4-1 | CASSQGRGGNQPQHF
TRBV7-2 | CASSLTFVVVTEAFF
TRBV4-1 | CASSVDRGFPYEQYF
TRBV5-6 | CASSRQGVTDTQYF
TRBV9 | CASSRGPHNEQFF
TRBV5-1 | CASSLVQGAVEQYF
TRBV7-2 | CASSLAVISTDTQYF
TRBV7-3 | CASSLSPSGSISEQFF
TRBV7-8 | CASRRGRGRVDTQYF
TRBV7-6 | CASSFSSGANVLTF
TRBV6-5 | CASSHAGTGNYEQYF
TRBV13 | CASSPGLVDNEQFF
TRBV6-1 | CASSGGRREETQYF